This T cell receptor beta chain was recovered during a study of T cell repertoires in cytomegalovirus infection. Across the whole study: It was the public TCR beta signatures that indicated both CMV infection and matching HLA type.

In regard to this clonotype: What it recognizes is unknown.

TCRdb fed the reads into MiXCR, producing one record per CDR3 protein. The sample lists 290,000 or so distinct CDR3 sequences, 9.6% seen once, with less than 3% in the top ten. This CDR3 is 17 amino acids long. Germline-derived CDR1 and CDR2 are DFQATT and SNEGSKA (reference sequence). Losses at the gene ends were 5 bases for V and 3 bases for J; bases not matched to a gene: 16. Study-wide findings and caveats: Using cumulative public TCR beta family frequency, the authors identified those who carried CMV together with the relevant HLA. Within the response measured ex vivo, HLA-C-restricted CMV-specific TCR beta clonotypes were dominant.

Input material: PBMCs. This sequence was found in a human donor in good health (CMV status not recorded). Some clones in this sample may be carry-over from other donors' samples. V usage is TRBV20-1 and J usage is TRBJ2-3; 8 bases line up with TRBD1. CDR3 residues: CSAYLLGAGGSTDTQYF. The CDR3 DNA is TGCAGTGCTTACCTTTTGGGGGCAGGGGGCTCGACAGATACGCAGTATTTT.